This T cell receptor beta chain was sequenced for a study of T cell changes during pregnancy in multiple sclerosis. J lost 3 bases, V lost 4 bases, and 5 bases had no gene match. This CDR3 is built from 14 residues. Per the germline V gene, CDR1 is MDHEN and CDR2 is SYDVKM. Sequenced by immunoSEQ multiplex PCR; TCRdb stores in-frame clones only, minus some. The table has about 50,000 clones, nearly 95% seen once. The rearrangement joins TRBV28 to TRBJ1-2; 7 bases are a match to TRBD1. The specimen was CD4+ T cells from peripheral blood mononuclear cells, collected after pregnancy. The TCR originated in a female donor in good health, enrolled as a control in a pregnancy study. Here the CDR3 reads CASSSYGQDYGYTF. Here the CDR3 DNA reads TGTGCCAGCAGTTCATACGGACAGGACTATGGCTACACCTTC.